This is a list of T cell receptor beta chains from one sample in a study of blood T cell repertoires in COVID-19. Repertoires were generated with immunoSEQ multiplex PCR, while TCRdb's copy carries only in-frame clones and drops some. The sample includes over 70,000 clones, roughly 78% seen only once; the top ten take less than 11%. Input material: peripheral blood. These receptors were taken from a man in his 60s with acute or convalescent COVID-19. Each CDR3 is given with its conserved first and last residue. A D gene is named only where the DNA matches it firmly. Where a row states a size, it is once, few, many or the class of an expanded clone; other rows omit it.

V	D	length	size	J	CDR3	DNA
TRBV6-5	NA	12	NA	TRBJ1-5	CATQMGNQPQHF	TGTGCCACCCAGATGGGCAATCAGCCCCAGCATTTT
TRBV28	NA	13	NA	TRBJ2-7	CASQNRQPGEQYF	TGTGCCAGCCAGAATCGACAACCTGGCGAGCAGTACTTC
TRBV23-1	TRBD1	15	NA	TRBJ2-7	CASSHSGQRPYEQYF	TGCGCCAGCAGTCATTCGGGACAGAGACCCTACGAGCAGTACTTC
TRBV29-1	NA	11	NA	TRBJ2-7	CSVDRGYEQYF	TGCAGCGTTGACAGAGGCTACGAGCAGTACTTC
TRBV10-3	TRBD1	16	NA	TRBJ1-6	CAISEPPGQGPSQLHF	TGTGCCATCAGTGAGCCACCGGGACAGGGACCTTCTCAGCTCCACTTT
TRBV28	TRBD1	17	NA	TRBJ2-2	CASSPQPGQGITGELFF	TGTGCCAGCTCCCCACAACCGGGACAGGGTATCACCGGGGAGCTGTTTTTT
TRBV5-4	TRBD2	15	once	TRBJ2-7	CASSYRTSGAYEQYF	TGTGCCAGCAGCTACCGGACTAGCGGAGCCTACGAGCAGTACTTC
TRBV28	TRBD1	14	NA	TRBJ1-3	CASSQGAKGNTIYF	TGTGCCAGCAGTCAGGGGGCGAAAGGAAACACCATATATTTT
TRBV28	NA	12	NA	TRBJ2-7	CASWTVSYEQYF	TGTGCCAGTTGGACAGTCTCCTACGAGCAGTACTTC
TRBV7-9	TRBD1	14	once	TRBJ1-2	CASSPGQGLYGYTF	TGTGCCAGCAGCCCAGGACAGGGCTTATATGGCTACACCTTC
TRBV6-5	NA	16	NA	TRBJ1-3	CASSSRTRKDGNTIYF	TGTGCCAGCAGTTCCCGGACAAGAAAGGATGGAAACACCATATATTTT
TRBV11-2	NA	15	NA	TRBJ2-5	CASSPPFGGQETQYF	TGTGCCAGCAGCCCTCCGTTTGGGGGGCAAGAGACCCAGTACTTC
TRBV5-1	NA	16	NA	TRBJ2-3	CASSLPEVASTDTQYF	TGCGCCAGCAGCCTCCCCGAGGTTGCTAGCACAGATACGCAGTATTTT
TRBV29-1	NA	13	NA	TRBJ1-5	CSVEGALGQPQHF	TGCAGCGTTGAGGGGGCGCTCGGGCAGCCCCAGCATTTT
TRBV27	TRBD1	20	NA	TRBJ1-2	CASSLRVLPRGGLNSYGYTF	TGTGCCAGCAGTTTACGGGTCCTCCCCAGAGGGGGCCTAAACTCCTATGGCTACACCTTC
TRBV2	TRBD1	15	NA	TRBJ1-2	CASSLGQGEMGGYTF	TGTGCCAGCAGTCTGGGACAGGGGGAGATGGGTGGCTACACCTTC
TRBV6-2/TRBV6-3	NA	18	NA	TRBJ1-1	CASSPYWEGRELDTEAFF	TGTGCCAGCAGTCCCTATTGGGAGGGGCGCGAGTTGGACACTGAAGCTTTCTTT
TRBV18	NA	16	NA	TRBJ2-6	CASSPDRPSGANVLTF	TGTGCCAGCTCACCAGACAGACCCTCTGGGGCCAACGTCCTGACTTTC
TRBV24-1	TRBD2	16	NA	TRBJ2-1	CATSDPTSGGINEQFF	TGTGCCACCAGTGACCCGACTAGCGGGGGAATCAATGAGCAGTTCTTC
TRBV18	NA	15	NA	TRBJ1-3	CASSPSRFSGNTIYF	TGTGCCAGCTCACCCTCCAGGTTCTCTGGAAACACCATATATTTT